A single sample is the source of the 28 T cell receptor beta chains below, sequenced in a study of cytomegalovirus exposure and HLA in healthy donors. The repertoire was sequenced with immunoSEQ multiplex PCR; TCRdb's copy has only in-frame clones and lacks some. The data contain 110,000 or so clones, around 83% of them singletons. The specimen sequenced was PBMCs. Receptor source: a woman aged 18-29 years in good health and CMV-seropositive.

The rearrangement joins TRBV4-2 to TRBJ2-7, with 7 bases lining up with TRBD1. The CDR3 loop spans 14 amino acids. Germline V CDR1 and CDR2: LGHNA, YNFKEQ. The trim removed 3 bases at V and 4 bases at J, leaving 6 bases unmatched. The CDR3 loop is CASSQGDSRYEQYF. Written as DNA, the CDR3 is TGTGCCAGCAGCCAGGGGGACAGTCGGTACGAGCAGTACTTC.

The rearrangement joins TRBV18 to TRBJ2-3; a weak D match, TRBD1 (5 bases). This CDR3 is built from 16 residues. Germline V gene lookup returns CDR1 KGHSH and CDR2 LQKENI. V was shortened by 2 bases and J by 3 bases, with 15 bases between the two germline ends. In nucleotides, the CDR3 is TGTGCCAGCTCACCAAGGGGCCAGTTATTGACAGATACGCAGTATTTT. It yields the protein CASSPRGQLLTDTQYF.

The chain couples TRBV19 to TRBJ1-1; 8 bases are shared with TRBD1. CDR1 and CDR2 from the germline V gene are LNHDA and SQIVND (reference sequence). This CDR3 is 13 amino acids long. After removal of 6 bases from V and 12 bases from J, the junction contained 12 bases not matched to a gene. The CDR3 loop is CASSTRQGQVTFF. CDR3 nucleotides: TGTGCCAGTAGCACGAGACAGGGGCAAGTGACTTTCTTT.

The chain has TRBV14 and TRBJ2-1; D is perhaps TRBD2 (6 bases). V dropped 0 bases and J dropped 5 bases, with 11 bases sitting between them. This CDR3 is built from 15 residues. CDR1 is SGHDN, CDR2 FVKESK, per germline. The CDR3 coding sequence is TGTGCCAGCAGCCAAGAAATGACTAGGAACAATGAGCAGTTCTTC. Translating gives CASSQEMTRNNEQFF.

This chain uses TRBV28 with TRBJ2-7; possible D gene TRBD1, 5 bases. Germline CDR1 MDHEN, CDR2 SYDVKM. The CDR3 covers 15 residues. V was clipped by 5 bases and J by 0 bases, with 14 bases between them. This chain's CDR3 is CASSVRALFSYEQYF. In DNA, the CDR3 is TGTGCCAGCAGTGTCAGGGCCCTTTTCTCCTACGAGCAGTACTTC.

The chain joins TRBV30 to TRBJ2-7; D is ambiguous. The ends were cut back, 4 bases at V and 4 bases at J, with 2 bases in the middle. The CDR3 has 9 residues. Per the germline V gene, CDR1 is GTSNPN and CDR2 is SVGIG (reference sequence). The CDR3: CAWIYEQYF. CDR3 nucleotide sequence: TGTGCCTGGATATACGAGCAGTACTTC.

The chain employs TRBV27 and TRBJ1-2; D possibly corresponds to TRBD1 (5 bases). The CDR3 runs to 14 residues. Germline CDR1 and CDR2: MNHEY and SMNVEV (reference sequence). V was trimmed by 2 bases and J by 6 bases, leaving 13 bases between them. The CDR3 loop is CASSLQGLGNGYTF. The CDR3 DNA sequence: TGTGCCAGCAGTTTACAGGGTTTAGGAAATGGCTACACCTTC.

This sequence joins TRBV19 and TRBJ2-7; D is unclear. From germline, CDR1 is LNHDA and CDR2 SQIVND (reference sequence). The V end lost 1 base, the J end lost 2 bases, and 6 bases lay between the germline ends. This CDR3 is 13 amino acids long. The CDR3 DNA follows: TGTGCCAGTAGTATAGGGAGAACCTACGAGCAGTACTTC. Its translation is CASSIGRTYEQYF.

The genes are TRBV2 and TRBJ2-1, with TRBD2 identical over 7 bases. Germline V gene sequence: CDR1 SNHLY, CDR2 FYNNEI. The CDR3 totals 15 residues. Trimming cost V 5 bases and J 3 bases; bases outside gene matches: 7. The CDR3 nucleotides read TGTGCCAGCAGTACCATCAGGGACTACTACAATGAGCAGTTCTTC. Encoded protein: CASSTIRDYYNEQFF.

The chain carries TRBV6-5 and TRBJ1-2, with 10 bases aligning to TRBD1. Trimming took 5 bases from V and 8 from J; bases not matched to a gene: 5. This CDR3 region has 13 residues. Germline CDR1 reads MNHEY; CDR2 reads SVGAGI. This CDR3 reads CASSRQGAEGYTF. CDR3 DNA sequence: TGTGCCAGCAGTAGACAGGGGGCGGAAGGCTACACCTTC.

A single count supports this clone. J is TRBJ2-3 and V is TRBV9; no clear D gene. This CDR3 is built from 14 residues. Germline lookup yields CDR1 SGDLS and CDR2 YYNGEE. Trimming shortened V by 2 bases and J by 3 bases, and 10 bases separated the two germline ends. Written as DNA, the CDR3 is TGTGCCAGCAGCGTTGGAGCTAAGACAGATACGCAGTATTTT. Its translation is CASSVGAKTDTQYF.

The chain couples TRBV28 to TRBJ1-2; tentatively, D is TRBD1 (6 bases). V lost 5 bases and J 5 bases, leaving 12 bases between the germline ends. Per the germline V gene, CDR1 is MDHEN and CDR2 is SYDVKM. The CDR3 length is 13 residues. The CDR3 protein is CASSRTVDYGYTF. The CDR3 nucleotides are TGTGCCAGCAGTCGGACAGTGGATTATGGCTACACCTTC.

The V gene is TRBV25-1, the J gene TRBJ1-3; 9 nucleotides agree with TRBD1. The germline V gene encodes CDR1 MGHDK and CDR2 SYGVNS. The CDR3 contains 15 residues. Trimming cost V 4 bases and J 3 bases; bases outside gene matches: 4. The CDR3 nucleotides read TGTGCCAGCAGTGTTAACAGGGGGCATGGAAACACCATATATTTT. Amino acids: CASSVNRGHGNTIYF.

The chain links TRBV5-4 to TRBJ1-6; D call uncertain. V was pared by 3 bases and J by 7 bases, with 8 bases between. CDR1 SGHNT and CDR2 YYREEE come from the germline V gene (reference sequence). The CDR3 totals 13 residues. DNA of the CDR3: TGTGCCAGCAGCTACGAGTTGAATTCACCCCTCCACTTT. Translating gives CASSYELNSPLHF.

The chain joins TRBV9 to TRBJ2-4, with D tentatively TRBD2 (7 bases). The CDR3 has 12 amino acids. The ends were cut back, 10 bases at V and 4 bases at J, with 12 bases in the middle. Germline V gene lookup returns CDR1 SGDLS and CDR2 YYNGEE. CDR3 coding DNA: TGTGCCGCGGGGGCAGGAAAAAACATTCAGTACTTC. Translation: CAAGAGKNIQYF.

This rearrangement joins TRBV28 to TRBJ2-4; 10 bases map to TRBD2. CDR3 size: 14 residues. The germline gives CDR1 MDHEN, CDR2 SYDVKM. The junction had 6 bases not matched to a gene; V was cut back by 6 bases and J by 7 bases. Here the CDR3 DNA reads TGTGCCAGCAGGGGTAGCGGGAGGCGGAACATTCAGTACTTC. It translates to CASRGSGRRNIQYF.

This clone was picked up one time. The J gene is TRBJ1-1, the V gene TRBV6-5; no clear D gene. The ends were cut back, 6 bases at V and 7 bases at J, with 9 bases in the middle. CDR1 and CDR2 (germline): MNHEY, SVGAGI. The CDR3 is made up of 11 amino acids. DNA for the CDR3: TGTGCCAGCAGCAAAACAAGTGAAGCTTTCTTT. It specifies CASSKTSEAFF.

This clone showed up just a few times. The CDR3 DNA reads as TGTGCCAGCGCTACTAACACCGGGGAGCTGTTTTTT. This encodes CASATNTGELFF. V gene TRBV25-1 combines with J gene TRBJ2-2; D gene ambiguous. The V end was cut by 8 bases, the J end by 2 bases, with 6 bases between. Germline loops: CDR1 MGHDK, CDR2 SYGVNS. The CDR3 has 12 residues.

The rearrangement uses TRBV6-6 and TRBJ1-6, with D maybe TRBD1 (5 bases). There are 14 residues in the CDR3. Germline V gene data show CDR1 as MNHNY and CDR2 as SVGAGI (reference sequence). The germline V and J ends were trimmed by 2 bases and 6 bases, with 8 bases remaining between them. CDR3 residues: CASSYGQGNSPLHF. DNA for the CDR3: TGTGCCAGCAGTTACGGTCAGGGTAATTCACCCCTCCACTTT.

V and J are TRBV15 and TRBJ2-7; D is undetermined. The CDR3 consists of 15 residues. The V and J ends lost 0 bases and 7 bases respectively, with 16 bases between them. Germline V gene data show CDR1 as LNHNV and CDR2 as YYDKDF (reference sequence). CDR3 nucleotides: TGTGCCACCAGCAGAGACCCCCCACCGACATCGGAGCAGTACTTC. It yields the protein CATSRDPPPTSEQYF.

V is TRBV20-1 and J is TRBJ2-1, with no clear D. The CDR3 extends over 11 amino acids. Looked up from germline, CDR1 is DFQATT and CDR2 is SNEGSKA (reference sequence). Trimming removed 0 bases from V and 10 bases from J, with 7 bases in between. In nucleotides, the CDR3 is TGCAGTGCTAGAGATCCCCCGGAGCAGTTCTTC. Translated: CSARDPPEQFF.

This chain uses TRBV30 with TRBJ2-4; the D gene is possibly TRBD1 (6 bases). The V end lost 0 bases, the J end lost 9 bases, and 12 bases lay between the germline ends. Germline V gives CDR1 GTSNPN, CDR2 SVGIG (reference sequence). The CDR3 is 13 residues long. The CDR3 protein is CAWSVQGTGIQYF. The CDR3 bases are TGTGCCTGGAGTGTCCAGGGGACGGGCATTCAGTACTTC.

J is TRBJ1-1 and V is TRBV2; the match to TRBD1 covers 7 bases. The CDR3 runs to 15 residues. V lost 5 bases, J lost 8 bases, and 14 bases stayed unmatched. The germline CDR1 and CDR2 sequences are SNHLY and FYNNEI. For the CDR3, the DNA is TGTGCCAGCAGTACCCGGTTAGGGGGCATAAGGGAAGCTTTCTTT. Protein sequence: CASSTRLGGIREAFF.

The chain uses TRBV4-1 and TRBJ1-2; 11 bases match TRBD1. Germline-derived CDR1 and CDR2 are MGHRA and YSYEKL. The J segment lost 4 bases and the V segment lost 1 base, leaving 8 bases of the junction unmatched. The CDR3 extends over 17 amino acids. This CDR3 reads CASSQVDRTGGGYGYTF. DNA of the CDR3: TGCGCCAGCAGCCAAGTGGACAGGACAGGGGGCGGCTATGGCTACACCTTC.

The sample holds one count of this clone. V gene TRBV11-2 combines with J gene TRBJ2-7, with 8 bases matching TRBD1. CDR3 length equals 15 residues. Per germline, CDR1 SGHAT and CDR2 FQNNGV. After removal of 7 bases from V and 4 bases from J, the junction contained 12 bases not matched to a gene. In DNA, the CDR3 is TGTGCCAGCATCCGTTCTTGGGGACAGGATTACGAGCAGTACTTC. Translation: CASIRSWGQDYEQYF.

This chain uses TRBV7-9 with TRBJ2-2; tentative D call: TRBD1 (5 bases). The CDR3 contains 16 residues. V lost 5 bases and J lost 1, with 14 bases in between. Germline loops: CDR1 SEHNR, CDR2 FQNEAQ (reference sequence). For the CDR3, the DNA is TGTGCCAGCAGCCCACAGGCGTTGCTGAACACCGGGGAGCTGTTTTTT. This gives the protein CASSPQALLNTGELFF.

The chain is built from TRBV6-6 and TRBJ1-1; a weak D match, TRBD1 (5 bases). The length of the CDR3 is 15 residues. From germline, CDR1 is MNHNY and CDR2 SVGAGI (reference sequence). The ends were cut back, 2 bases at V and 1 base at J, with 11 bases in the middle. CDR3 region: CASSYPTTANTEAFF. The CDR3 DNA reads as TGTGCCAGCAGTTACCCGACGACAGCGAACACTGAAGCTTTCTTT.

The chain couples TRBV6-1 to TRBJ1-1; D gene ambiguous. In germline, CDR1 is MNHNS, CDR2 SASEGT. This CDR3 spans 11 amino acids. V lost 6 bases and J 5 bases, leaving 7 bases between the germline ends. DNA for the CDR3: TGTGCCAGCAGGGAGGTGACTGAAGCTTTCTTT. Its translation is CASREVTEAFF.